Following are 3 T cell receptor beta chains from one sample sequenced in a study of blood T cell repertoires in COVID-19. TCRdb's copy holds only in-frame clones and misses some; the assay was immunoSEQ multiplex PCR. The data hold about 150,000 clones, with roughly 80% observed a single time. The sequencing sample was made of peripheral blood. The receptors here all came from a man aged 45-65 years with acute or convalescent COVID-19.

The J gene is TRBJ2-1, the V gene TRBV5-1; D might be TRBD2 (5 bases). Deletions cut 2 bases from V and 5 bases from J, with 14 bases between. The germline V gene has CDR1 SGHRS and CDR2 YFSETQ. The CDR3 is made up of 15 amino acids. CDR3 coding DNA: TGCGCCAGCAGCTTAGGAGGTAACGGAAACAATGAGCAGTTCTTC. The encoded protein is CASSLGGNGNNEQFF.

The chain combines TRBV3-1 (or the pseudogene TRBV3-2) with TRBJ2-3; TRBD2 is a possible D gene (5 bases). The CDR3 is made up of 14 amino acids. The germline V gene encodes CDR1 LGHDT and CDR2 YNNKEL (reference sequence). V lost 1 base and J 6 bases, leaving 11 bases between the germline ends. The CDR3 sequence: CASSQGPVADTQYF. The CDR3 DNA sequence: TGTGCCAGCAGCCAAGGCCCTGTAGCGGATACGCAGTATTTT.

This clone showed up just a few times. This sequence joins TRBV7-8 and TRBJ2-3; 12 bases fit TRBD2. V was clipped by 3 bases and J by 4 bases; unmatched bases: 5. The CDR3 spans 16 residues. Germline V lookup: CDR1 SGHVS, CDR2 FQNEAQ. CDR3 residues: CASSFLAGGQADTQYF. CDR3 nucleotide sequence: TGTGCCAGCAGCTTCCTAGCGGGGGGGCAGGCAGATACGCAGTATTTT.